These 10 T cell receptor beta chains share one sample of origin, sequenced in a study of shared clonotypes between healthy human individuals. Sequencing used immunoSEQ multiplex PCR; TCRdb keeps in-frame clones, though not all of them. The sample lists roughly 1 million clones; 70% to 80% were seen once. Material for sequencing was memory CD4+ T cells from PBMCs. As to subset: CD45RA-negative fraction. Receptors originate from a young man in good health. Some clones in this sample may be carry-over from other donors' samples.

The V gene is TRBV19, the J gene TRBJ2-3, with 7 bases matching TRBD2. The CDR3 is 16 amino acids. J was trimmed by 1 base and V by 5 bases; bases with no gene match: 9. Germline CDR1 and CDR2: LNHDA and SQIVND (reference sequence). The CDR3 loop is CASSAVGLAGTDTQYF. The CDR3 region has the DNA TGTGCCAGTAGTGCGGTAGGCCTAGCGGGCACAGATACGCAGTATTTT.

This sequence joins TRBV11-2 and TRBJ2-2; TRBD2 aligns across 9 bases. V was pared by 4 bases and J by 5 bases, with 11 bases of the junction left unmatched. Germline lookup yields CDR1 SGHAT and CDR2 FQNNGV. The CDR3 totals 17 residues. The DNA of the CDR3 is TGTGCCAGCAGCTCGGTTGCGGGAGGGCCGGTGACCGGGGAGCTGTTTTTT. Translated: CASSSVAGGPVTGELFF.

This chain links TRBV6-5 with TRBJ1-5; 7 bases map to TRBD1. The V gene's germline CDR1 is MNHEY and CDR2 SVGAGI. V dropped 7 bases and J dropped 8; count of bases not matched to a gene: 8. The CDR3 contains 13 residues. CDR3 protein: CASTTFQGEPQHF. The CDR3, as DNA: TGTGCCAGCACCACCTTCCAGGGGGAGCCCCAGCATTTT.

This clone came up once. The rearrangement uses TRBV7-2 and TRBJ1-2; 10 bases agree with TRBD1. V lost 5 bases and J lost 4; bases outside the gene matches: 10. This CDR3 has 16 amino acids. CDR1 and CDR2 (germline): SGHTA, FQGNSA. The CDR3 sequence is CASSPGTGVPLYGYTF. CDR3 in DNA: TGTGCCAGCAGCCCCGGGACAGGGGTTCCCCTCTATGGCTACACCTTC.

V usage is TRBV2 and J usage is TRBJ1-5; D is undetermined. The V end was cut by 8 bases, the J end by 0 bases, with 17 bases between. CDR1 is SNHLY and CDR2 is FYNNEI in the germline V gene. This CDR3 comprises 16 residues. The chain's CDR3 is CASALSPHYSNQPQHF. The CDR3 nucleotides are TGTGCCAGCGCCCTCTCCCCACATTATAGCAATCAGCCCCAGCATTTT.

This clone has just one count. The rearrangement links TRBV28 to TRBJ2-1; the match to TRBD2 covers 11 bases. Per the germline V gene, CDR1 is MDHEN and CDR2 is SYDVKM. This CDR3 has 17 residues. V was pared by 5 bases and J by 7 bases, with 13 bases of the junction left unmatched. In DNA form, the CDR3 reads TGTGCCAGCAGTCAGGGAGGGGGACTAGCGGCCAGTAATGAGCAGTTCTTC. Translating gives CASSQGGGLAASNEQFF.

V usage is TRBV18 and J usage is TRBJ1-1, with 8 bases aligning to TRBD1. The V gene end was trimmed by 5 bases and the J gene end by 1 base; junction bases not matched to a gene: 3. This CDR3 has 14 residues. Germline-derived CDR1 and CDR2 are KGHSH and LQKENI. In DNA form, the CDR3 reads TGTGCCAGCTCATTCGACAGGGGGAACACTGAAGCTTTCTTT. Its protein is CASSFDRGNTEAFF.

The CDR3 region has the DNA TGTGCCAGCAGTGAGGGAGGGAGCACAGATACGCAGTATTTT. This codes for CASSEGGSTDTQYF. V is TRBV6-1 and J is TRBJ2-3, with 7 bases matching TRBD2. Trimming at V came to 3 bases and at J to 0 bases, leaving 0 bases not matched to a gene. Germline assignment: CDR1 MNHNS and CDR2 SASEGT. CDR3 length: 14 amino acids.

V is TRBV6-6 and J is TRBJ1-2; D is uncertain. The V end lost 5 bases, the J end lost 4 bases, and 8 bases lay between the germline ends. Germline-derived CDR1 and CDR2 are MNHNY and SVGAGI (reference sequence). This CDR3 region has 12 residues. CDR3 loop: CASSGDGYGYTF. CDR3 sequence (DNA): TGTGCCAGCAGTGGGGATGGCTATGGCTACACCTTC.

This clone has only a few counts. CDR3 in amino acids: CASSEARGTEAFF. CDR3 bases: TGTGCCAGCAGTGAAGCCAGGGGTACTGAAGCTTTCTTT. This chain uses TRBV2 with TRBJ1-1, with D perhaps matching TRBD1 (6 bases). V was cut by 0 bases and J by 5 bases, with 7 bases left in between. Per the germline V gene, CDR1 is SNHLY and CDR2 is FYNNEI. CDR3 length: 13 residues.